This TCR beta chain came from a study of CD8 T cells in ankylosing spondylitis. This clonotype was recorded at least ten times. After removal of 5 bases from V and 1 base from J, the junction contained 4 bases not matched to a gene. CDR1 is SQVTM and CDR2 is ANQGSEA in the germline V gene. CDR3 length: 16 residues. Researchers built TCR beta libraries using quantitative 5'-RACE with molecular barcodes. One entry per CDR3 protein, called by TCRdb with MiXCR from the 5' RACE reads. The data show some 29,000 distinct CDR3 sequences, 7.2% seen once. This TCR was recovered from a male donor with ankylosing spondylitis or in good health (not recorded which). Sequenced input: blood, either unsorted or a sorted T cell fraction (not recorded which). V and J are TRBV29-1 and TRBJ2-1; TRBD2 agrees at 14 bases. CDR3 sequence reads: CSVPGTSGRSYNEQFF. The CDR3, as DNA: TGCAGCGTTCCAGGGACTAGCGGGAGATCCTACAATGAGCAGTTCTTC.